Below, 5 T cell receptor beta chains from the same sample are listed, as sequenced in a study of regulatory T cells in long-lasting Graves disease. For TCR beta, libraries came from iRepertoire HTBI primers and Arm-PCR of CDR3 regions. TCRdb re-called the multiplex PCR reads with MiXCR, one entry per CDR3 protein. The sample holds roughly 500,000 distinct CDR3 sequences; 9.5% to 15% are singletons and the top ten take approximately 9%. Time point of the sample: newly diagnosed GD, antithyroid drugs for less than 3 months. Scientists built the TCR library using RNA that was extracted from PBMCs. These data were also reused for a study on T cells in Graves' hyperthyroidism and ophthalmopathy.

The sample consisted of peripheral blood mononuclear cells (PBMCs), taken at new diagnosis, from a patient treated with antithyroid drugs. Receptors originate from a woman aged 25 to 45 with Graves disease.

At least ten counts were recorded for this clonotype. The rearrangement joins TRBV6-1 to TRBJ2-5; TRBD1 matches at 10 bases. After removal of 6 bases from V and 4 bases from J, the junction contained 8 bases not matched to a gene. CDR1 and CDR2 from the germline V gene are MNHNS and SASEGT. The CDR3 contains 15 residues. The CDR3 spells CASRPRDRGRETQYF. CDR3 bases: TGTGCCAGCAGGCCCCGGGACAGGGGACGAGAGACCCAGTACTTC.

In this sample, this clonotype turned up many times. The chain links TRBV20-1 to TRBJ2-4; 8 nucleotides line up with TRBD1. Germline V gene data show CDR1 as DFQATT and CDR2 as SNEGSKA (reference sequence). This CDR3 has 17 residues. After removal of 6 bases from V and 0 bases from J, the junction contained 13 bases not matched to a gene. The CDR3 protein is CSAYDRGEGVAKNIQYF. The CDR3 DNA reads TGCAGTGCCTACGACAGGGGCGAAGGTGTAGCCAAAAACATTCAGTACTTC.

This clonotype has a count of ten or more. The CDR3 spells CASSLINQGLWRKLFF. The CDR3 DNA reads as TGTGCCAGCAGTTTAATTAACCAGGGGTTATGGAGAAAACTGTTTTTT. This chain uses TRBV28 with TRBJ1-4; D might be TRBD1 (6 bases). The CDR3 runs to 16 residues. The germline gives CDR1 MDHEN, CDR2 SYDVKM. V lost 2 bases and J lost 10, with 20 bases in between.

This clonotype was observed at least ten times. The J gene is TRBJ1-2, the V gene TRBV20-1; 10 nucleotides line up with TRBD1. J lost 8 bases, V lost 2 bases, and 11 bases had no gene match. Germline-derived CDR1 and CDR2 are DFQATT and SNEGSKA (reference sequence). The CDR3 is 15 amino acids. CDR3 in DNA: TGCAGTGCTAGACCGTCGGGACAGGGGAATCGGGGCTACACCTTC. Translating it yields CSARPSGQGNRGYTF.

This clonotype was seen more than once but under ten times. The chain combines TRBV11-2 with TRBJ2-3; 12 bases align to TRBD2. CDR3 length equals 16 residues. Germline values: CDR1 SGHAT, CDR2 FQNNGV. V shed 5 bases and J 6 bases; nucleotides not matched to a gene: 9. The DNA of the CDR3 is TGTGCCAGCAGCCGAGGGTCTAGCGGGAGGGTGGATACGCAGTATTTT. Its translation is CASSRGSSGRVDTQYF.